Given below is one T cell receptor (beta chain) in context. These data are taken from a study of Graves' ophthalmopathy and Graves' hyperthyroidism. TCR beta CDR3 amplification used RNA transcripts. HTBI-primed RT-PCR formed the first round, and a multiplex PCR formed the second. TCRdb ran MiXCR on the multiplex PCR reads and lists one entry per CDR3 protein. This table has 400,000 to 500,000 distinct CDR3 sequences, over 20% appearing once. Sequencing input: peripheral blood. This sequence originates from a woman under 30 with stable Graves' hyperthyroidism.

In nucleotides, the CDR3 is TGTGCCAGCAGCGTACCCACAGGGTCGGGCACCGGGGAGCTGTTTTTT. Translated, it gives CASSVPTGSGTGELFF. The chain couples TRBV9 to TRBJ2-2, with a weak D call TRBD1 (6 bases). The CDR3 loop spans 16 amino acids. Trimming pared 1 base from V and 4 bases from J, leaving 14 bases between. CDR1 and CDR2 from the germline V gene are SGDLS and YYNGEE.